One sample yielded the 31 T cell receptor beta chains listed below, sequenced in a study of cytomegalovirus exposure and HLA in healthy donors. This PCR relied on a set of 60 Vbeta primers and 13 Jbeta primers. The method was immunoSEQ multiplex PCR; TCRdb's version includes in-frame clones alone and lacks a portion of them. The table lists fewer than 150,000 clones, around 80% of them singletons. Sequenced material: PBMCs. Receptors were obtained from a man aged 45-60 years in good health and CMV-seronegative.

This chain uses TRBV5-1 with TRBJ2-1; 7 nucleotides match TRBD2. The junction had 9 bases not matched to a gene; V was cut back by 0 bases and J by 9 bases. CDR1 SGHRS and CDR2 YFSETQ come from the germline V gene. The CDR3 loop spans 15 amino acids. CDR3 DNA sequence: TGCGCCAGCAGCTTGGGGGAGGGTGATTATAGTGAGCAGTTCTTC. This encodes CASSLGEGDYSEQFF.

The chain employs TRBV7-9 and TRBJ2-7; the match to TRBD1 covers 10 bases. This CDR3 is built from 14 residues. Germline loops: CDR1 SEHNR, CDR2 FQNEAQ (reference sequence). V lost 9 bases and J lost 4; bases outside the gene matches: 9. CDR3 protein: CASTGTGAIYEQYF. The CDR3 DNA reads TGTGCCAGTACCGGGACAGGGGCGATTTACGAGCAGTACTTC.

The chain has TRBV11-1 and TRBJ2-1, with 14 bases aligning to TRBD2. This CDR3 spans 17 amino acids. The germline V gene has CDR1 SGHAT and CDR2 FQDESV (reference sequence). V was pared by 0 bases and J by 6 bases, with 4 bases of the junction left unmatched. CDR3 nucleotides: TGTGCCAGCAGCTTAGCGCGGGGACTAGCGGGGGTCAATGAGCAGTTCTTC. This codes for CASSLARGLAGVNEQFF.

This clone was detected a few times. The V gene is TRBV7-9, the J gene TRBJ2-5, with D perhaps TRBD1 (6 bases). CDR3 length equals 13 residues. V was trimmed by 5 bases and J by 2 bases, leaving 9 bases between them. CDR1 and CDR2 from the germline V gene are SEHNR and FQNEAQ (reference sequence). The CDR3 is CASSPRGQETQYF. The CDR3 DNA reads TGTGCCAGCAGCCCCAGGGGTCAAGAGACCCAGTACTTC.

The gene calls are TRBV19 and TRBJ1-3; 7 positions agree with TRBD1. V lost 4 bases, J lost 1 base, and 4 bases stayed unmatched. The CDR3 runs to 15 residues. CDR1 is LNHDA, CDR2 SQIVND, per germline (reference sequence). The CDR3 region is CASSTQGGSGNTIYF. DNA for the CDR3: TGTGCCAGTAGTACCCAGGGGGGATCTGGAAACACCATATATTTT. The full variable domain, completed using reference TRBV19 and TRBJ1-3, is DGGITQSPKYLFRKEGQNVTLSCEQNLNHDAMYWYRQDPGQGLRLIYYSQIVNDFQKGDIAEGYSVSREKKESFPLTVTSAQKNPTAFYLCASSTQGGSGNTIYFGEGSWLTVV.

For the CDR3, the DNA is TGTGCCAGCAGCGCCAGGGACAGTTCTAATGAAAAACTGTTTTTT. This codes for CASSARDSSNEKLFF. The chain links TRBV9 to TRBJ1-4, with TRBD1 identical over 7 bases. Germline V gene data show CDR1 as SGDLS and CDR2 as YYNGEE. This CDR3 is 15 amino acids long. The J segment lost 3 bases and the V segment lost 3 bases, leaving 5 bases of the junction unmatched.

This chain uses TRBV6-5 with TRBJ2-2, with 13 positions matching TRBD2. Unmatched junction bases numbered 1, after V lost 6 bases and J lost 6 bases. The CDR3 runs 14 residues. CDR1 and CDR2 from the germline V gene are MNHEY and SVGAGI. This CDR3 reads CASRGLAGPGELFF. The CDR3 DNA sequence: TGTGCCAGCAGGGGACTAGCGGGACCCGGGGAGCTGTTTTTT.

The rearrangement links TRBV4-3 to TRBJ2-7, with 7 positions matching TRBD2. After removal of 0 bases from V and 7 bases from J, the junction contained 15 bases not matched to a gene. This CDR3 region has 17 residues. The V gene's germline CDR1 is LGHNA and CDR2 YSLEER. The CDR3 region is CASSQEADGTMYDEQYF. CDR3 nucleotides: TGCGCCAGCAGCCAAGAAGCAGACGGGACTATGTACGATGAGCAGTACTTC.

The CDR3 spells CASSLKQGAYEQYF. In nucleotides, the CDR3 is TGTGCCAGCAGCTTAAAACAGGGAGCCTACGAGCAGTACTTC. The V gene is TRBV7-6, the J gene TRBJ2-7, with D possibly TRBD1 on 6 matching bases. Germline V lookup: CDR1 SGHVS, CDR2 FNYEAQ. With 2 bases removed from V and 2 bases from J, the gap between germline ends came to 10 bases. The CDR3 runs 14 residues.

The chain recombines TRBV25-1 with TRBJ1-5, with 8 bases matching TRBD1. CDR1 and CDR2 (germline): MGHDK, SYGVNS. The CDR3 has 17 residues. Trimming took 8 bases from V and 3 from J; bases not matched to a gene: 15. The CDR3 spells CASSALDRVIDNQPQHF. CDR3 sequence (DNA): TGTGCCAGCTCGGCTTTGGACAGGGTTATCGACAATCAGCCCCAGCATTTT.

This clone was observed a handful of times. V usage is TRBV19 and J usage is TRBJ1-4, with D unclear. Germline CDR1 LNHDA, CDR2 SQIVND (reference sequence). The CDR3 loop spans 13 amino acids. V lost 5 bases and J lost 5, with 9 bases in between. CDR3 in amino acids: CASSARVNEKLFF. The CDR3 DNA reads TGTGCCAGTAGTGCTCGGGTCAATGAAAAACTGTTTTTT.

This chain joins TRBV7-2 and TRBJ2-1, with 8 nucleotides matching TRBD2. V was pared by 0 bases and J by 9 bases, with 7 bases of the junction left unmatched. Germline V lookup: CDR1 SGHTA, CDR2 FQGNSA. This CDR3 spans 15 amino acids. The CDR3: CASSLAPVAGFEQFF. Written as DNA, the CDR3 is TGTGCCAGCAGCTTAGCCCCTGTAGCGGGGTTTGAGCAGTTCTTC.

The chain recombines TRBV10-3 with TRBJ2-3, with D perhaps matching TRBD2 (5 bases). The CDR3 has 15 amino acids. The V gene lost 7 bases and the J gene lost 0 bases, with 14 bases spanning the gap. CDR1 and CDR2 (germline): ENHRY, SYGVKD. The CDR3: CAINKDSPSTDTQYF. The CDR3 DNA reads as TGTGCCATCAATAAGGACTCCCCTAGCACAGATACGCAGTATTTT.

CDR3 nucleotides: TGTGCCAGCAGTTTTACTATCGGTGTTGAAGCTTTCTTT. It specifies CASSFTIGVEAFF. The V gene is TRBV28, the J gene TRBJ1-1, with D hard to call. V was shortened by 3 bases and J by 7 bases, with 12 bases between the two germline ends. The V gene's germline CDR1 is MDHEN and CDR2 SYDVKM. The CDR3 spans 13 residues.

The rearrangement links TRBV28 to TRBJ2-5; TRBD1 might be the D (5 bases). Per the germline V gene, CDR1 is MDHEN and CDR2 is SYDVKM. The CDR3 consists of 15 residues. V dropped 3 bases and J dropped 5 bases, with 16 bases sitting between them. The CDR3 DNA reads as TGTGCCAGCAGTTTGGGCCAGGGTGTAAAGGAGACCCAGTACTTC. Translating it yields CASSLGQGVKETQYF.

The J gene is TRBJ1-1, the V gene TRBV9, with 9 bases that match TRBD1. The germline V gene has CDR1 SGDLS and CDR2 YYNGEE. This CDR3 has 15 residues. The trim removed 3 bases at V and 6 bases at J, leaving 9 bases unmatched. The chain's CDR3 is CASSADRGTTAEAFF. CDR3 nucleotide sequence: TGTGCCAGCAGCGCGGACAGGGGCACCACCGCTGAAGCTTTCTTT.

The V gene is TRBV19, the J gene TRBJ1-5; D is uncertain. Germline CDR1 and CDR2: LNHDA and SQIVND (reference sequence). V was trimmed by 4 bases and J by 0 bases, leaving 13 bases between them. This CDR3 spans 16 amino acids. The CDR3 DNA reads TGTGCCAGTAGTAGACCCGGAGAGGATAGCAATCAGCCCCAGCATTTT. Protein: CASSRPGEDSNQPQHF.

The chain carries TRBV6-5 and TRBJ1-1; the D gene is possibly TRBD1 (5 bases). The germline V and J ends were trimmed by 2 bases and 4 bases, with 11 bases remaining between them. The V gene's germline CDR1 is MNHEY and CDR2 SVGAGI. The CDR3 runs to 14 residues. CDR3 sequence reads: CASSYQARGTEAFF. CDR3 nucleotide sequence: TGTGCCAGCAGTTACCAGGCAAGGGGCACTGAAGCTTTCTTT.

This chain joins TRBV7-3 and TRBJ2-3; TRBD2 agrees at 10 bases. V trimming: 6 bases; J trimming: 2 bases; junction bases outside the gene matches: 8. This CDR3 has 16 residues. Germline V CDR1 and CDR2: SGHTA, FQGTGA. CDR3 coding DNA: TGTGCCAGCAGTCTGAGCGGGGGGGGACCCACAGATACGCAGTATTTT. As protein: CASSLSGGGPTDTQYF.

This clone was counted once. V and J are TRBV5-6 and TRBJ2-7, with 8 positions matching TRBD1. The germline gives CDR1 SGHDT, CDR2 YYEEEE. This CDR3 region has 14 residues. J was trimmed by 4 bases and V by 0 bases; bases with no gene match: 3. As DNA, the CDR3 is TGTGCCAGCAGCTTGGTGACAGGGGAGTACGAGCAGTACTTC. Amino acids: CASSLVTGEYEQYF.

The chain uses TRBV6-6 and TRBJ2-1; tentative D call: TRBD2 (6 bases). From germline, CDR1 is MNHNY and CDR2 SVGAGI (reference sequence). V was cut by 3 bases and J by 3 bases, with 15 bases left in between. This CDR3 is 16 amino acids long. CDR3 bases: TGTGCCAGCAGTTATTTCACGGGAGTCGGCTACAATGAGCAGTTCTTC. Translating gives CASSYFTGVGYNEQFF.

This chain connects TRBV29-1 to TRBJ2-7; D not certain. CDR3 length: 12 amino acids. The germline gives CDR1 SQVTM, CDR2 ANQGSEA. Trimming left V 4 bases short and J 3 bases short, with 10 bases between. CDR3 in DNA: TGCAGCGTTGTTCCAAGAGGCTACGAGCAGTACTTC. Translating it yields CSVVPRGYEQYF.

This clone is a singleton in its sample. The V call is TRBV5-1, the J call TRBJ1-1, with 9 positions matching TRBD1. This CDR3 region has 14 residues. CDR1 is SGHRS and CDR2 is YFSETQ in the germline V gene. V lost 2 bases to trimming and J lost 10 bases; unmatched junction nucleotides: 9. The CDR3 reads CASSLSSTGGGAFF. CDR3 nucleotides: TGCGCCAGCAGCTTATCCTCGACAGGGGGAGGAGCTTTCTTT.

In nucleotides, the CDR3 is TGTGCCAGCAGTAGGCCCCGGGACGGGATCGGGGGCACTGAAGCTTTCTTT. Translated, it gives CASSRPRDGIGGTEAFF. The rearrangement uses TRBV25-1 and TRBJ1-1, with TRBD1 as a possible D gene (5 bases). The CDR3 has 17 residues. V was pared by 5 bases and J by 4 bases, with 23 bases between. The V gene's germline CDR1 is MGHDK and CDR2 SYGVNS.

The V and J genes are TRBV6-1 and TRBJ1-5; tentatively, D is TRBD1 (6 bases). This CDR3 contains 12 residues. From germline, CDR1 is MNHNS and CDR2 SASEGT. V was cut by 6 bases and J by 5 bases, with 8 bases left in between. The CDR3: CASRRTDQPQHF. In DNA form, the CDR3 reads TGTGCCAGCAGGCGGACAGATCAGCCCCAGCATTTT.

The CDR3 DNA reads as TGCGCCAGCAGCTTGCAGGGGGCCCAGCATTTT. Translating it yields CASSLQGAQHF. This chain uses TRBV5-1 with TRBJ1-5; 7 bases line up with TRBD1. This CDR3 contains 11 residues. J was trimmed by 11 bases and V by 1 base; bases with no gene match: 0. Germline CDR1 reads SGHRS; CDR2 reads YFSETQ.

As DNA, the CDR3 is TGCGCCAGCAGCCAAGTGGACAGGGGAGACTATGGCTACACCTTC. Its translation is CASSQVDRGDYGYTF. The chain has TRBV4-3 and TRBJ1-2; 9 positions agree with TRBD1. Per the germline V gene, CDR1 is LGHNA and CDR2 is YSLEER. V gave up 1 base and J gave up 3 bases; unmatched junction bases: 3. The CDR3 sequence is 15 residues long.

This clone occurred a few times. The V call is TRBV12-5, the J call TRBJ2-5; 9 bases fit TRBD1. V gave up 4 bases and J gave up 4 bases; unmatched junction bases: 7. Germline-derived CDR1 and CDR2 are LGHNT and FRNRAP. The CDR3 runs to 15 residues. CDR3 in DNA: TGTGCTAGTGGTTCGGGAATGGGACAGGGAGAGACCCAGTACTTC. This sequence encodes CASGSGMGQGETQYF.

The V and J genes are TRBV5-1 and TRBJ1-3; TRBD1 aligns across 8 bases. The germline gives CDR1 SGHRS, CDR2 YFSETQ. V trimming: 4 bases; J trimming: 4 bases; junction bases outside the gene matches: 7. The CDR3 has 15 residues. The DNA of the CDR3 is TGCGCCAGCAGCGTGGCAGGGGGCCCCGGAAACACCATATATTTT. Its protein product is CASSVAGGPGNTIYF.

The V gene is TRBV5-1, the J gene TRBJ1-5; no reliable D call. Germline V CDR1 and CDR2: SGHRS, YFSETQ. V was trimmed by 0 bases and J by 6 bases, leaving 7 bases between them. The CDR3 has 13 residues. Written as DNA, the CDR3 is TGCGCCAGCAGCTTGGGAGGGAGTCAGCCCCAGCATTTT. Encoded protein: CASSLGGSQPQHF.

The gene calls are TRBV11-3 and TRBJ2-7; 11 bases are shared with TRBD1. Trimming at V came to 5 bases and at J to 2 bases, leaving 5 bases not matched to a gene. Germline CDR1 reads SGHNT; CDR2 reads YENEEA. CDR3 length equals 15 residues. The CDR3 DNA follows: TGTGCCAGCAGCCCAGGGACAGGGGGGACCTACGAGCAGTACTTC. It translates to CASSPGTGGTYEQYF.